This is a list of T cell receptor beta chains from one sample in a study of Ad26.COV2.S vaccination and SARS-CoV-2 variants. Sequencing used immunoSEQ multiplex PCR; TCRdb keeps in-frame clones, though not all of them. The table includes about 350,000 clones, approximately 84% detected once. Here the sequenced sample was peripheral blood, taken in a trial of Ad26.COV2.S vaccine versus placebo. The receptor source for this set is a person between 18 and 65 years old who received the Ad26.COV2.S COVID-19 vaccine or a placebo. CDR3s include the opening cysteine and the closing phenylalanine or tryptophan. The D gene is left open where the match is weak. The size field is filled for only some rows; it gives once, few, many or a size class.

v_gene	d_gene	j_gene	abundance	CDR3nt	CDR3aa
TRBV14	TRBD1	TRBJ2-7	-	TGTGCCAGCAGCCCCTGGACAGGGAAAGTCTCCTACGAGCAGTACTTC	CASSPWTGKVSYEQYF
TRBV4-3	-	TRBJ1-1	-	TGCGCCAGCAGCCAAGAATTCCCCCTGAACACTGAAGCTTTCTTT	CASSQEFPLNTEAFF
TRBV6-1	TRBD2	TRBJ2-2	-	TGTGCCAGCAGTGTATACAGCGGGAGTAACACCGGGGAGCTGTTTTTT	CASSVYSGSNTGELFF
TRBV5-1	-	TRBJ1-3	few	TGCGCCAGCAGCTTGGCAGGGGATGGCACCATATATTTT	CASSLAGDGTIYF
TRBV29-1	-	TRBJ1-2	-	TGCAGCGTTGTTTTAGGGGATAATGGCTACACCTTC	CSVVLGDNGYTF
TRBV5-5	TRBD1	TRBJ2-3	-	TGTGCCAGCAGAGGGGTAGGGGGCTCTTCTTATACGCAGTATTTT	CASRGVGGSSYTQYF
TRBV28	TRBD1	TRBJ1-4	-	TGTGCCAGCAGGGGGACAGGGGGGTTAAGCGAAAAACTGTTTTTT	CASRGTGGLSEKLFF
TRBV27	-	TRBJ2-7	-	TGTGCCAGCAGAGCCGACCGGGCCTCCTACGAGCAGTACTTC	CASRADRASYEQYF
TRBV7-8	TRBD1	TRBJ2-5	-	TGTGCCAGCAGCTTAGTTACACGACAGGGGCGAGAGACCCAGTACTTC	CASSLVTRQGRETQYF
TRBV5-6	-	TRBJ2-2	-	TGTGCCAGCAGCTTGGATAGGGGATTCGGCGGGGAGCTGTTTTTT	CASSLDRGFGGELFF
TRBV28	-	TRBJ2-2	-	TGTGCCAGCAGTTTACGGGGGACCGGGGAGCTGTTTTTT	CASSLRGTGELFF
TRBV15	-	TRBJ2-2	-	TGTGCCACCAGAACCGGGACTCTCACCGGGGAGCTGTTTTTT	CATRTGTLTGELFF
TRBV5-1	-	TRBJ2-7	-	TGCGCCAGCAGCGTGCAGGTGGCTGGCTACGAGCAGTACTTC	CASSVQVAGYEQYF
TRBV5-1	-	TRBJ1-2	few	TGCGCCAGCAGCTTGGCCGGGGGAGACTATGGCTACACCTTC	CASSLAGGDYGYTF
TRBV6-2/TRBV6-3	TRBD1	TRBJ1-6	-	TGTGCCAGCAGTTACGGACAGGGGTATAATTCACCCCTCCACTTT	CASSYGQGYNSPLHF
TRBV4-1	-	TRBJ2-1	-	TGCGCCAGCAGCCAGGAGGGGGGCAGGGAGCAGTTCTTC	CASSQEGGREQFF
TRBV28	-	TRBJ1-1	-	TGTGCCAGCAGTACAACTACAGGAAACACTGAAGCTTTCTTT	CASSTTTGNTEAFF
TRBV18	-	TRBJ1-1	-	TGTGCCAGCTCACCAAAGGAGGGCACTGAAGCTTTCTTT	CASSPKEGTEAFF
TRBV6-2/TRBV6-3	-	TRBJ1-1	-	TGTGCCAGCAGTAACAGGGAAACTGAAGCTTTCTTT	CASSNRETEAFF
TRBV11-2	TRBD2	TRBJ2-3	-	TGTGCCAGCAGCTTCACTAGCGGGAGGAGCACAGATACGCAGTATTTT	CASSFTSGRSTDTQYF
TRBV7-8	-	TRBJ2-7	-	TGTGCCAGCAGCTTAACTGGGCAGGGTGTGTACGAGCAGTACTTC	CASSLTGQGVYEQYF
TRBV7-2	-	TRBJ2-7	-	TGTGCCAGCAGCTTAGGCGGGACAGCCGCCTACGAGCAGTACTTC	CASSLGGTAAYEQYF
TRBV6-5	TRBD1	TRBJ1-4	-	TGTGCCAGCTCCAGGGACAGGGCTAATGAAAAACTGTTTTTT	CASSRDRANEKLFF
TRBV7-2	TRBD2	TRBJ2-7	-	TGTGCCAGCAGCTCCCATCCTAGCGGGGGGATCCGGCAGTACTTC	CASSSHPSGGIRQYF
TRBV30	-	TRBJ2-2	-	TGTGCTCTTATGGCTTGGGGTCCCCCCGGGGAGCTGTTTTTT	CALMAWGPPGELFF
TRBV10-3	TRBD2	TRBJ2-3	once	TGTGCCATCACTACCTCGGGGGGTCCCCTCGGCGCGGATACGCAGTATTTT	CAITTSGGPLGADTQYF
TRBV7-2	TRBD1	TRBJ2-7	-	TGTGCCAGCAACTCTAAGGACAGGGCAGGGTCCTACGAGCAGTACTTC	CASNSKDRAGSYEQYF
TRBV18	-	TRBJ2-1	-	TGTGCCAGCTCACCACCAGTGGCCTACAATGAGCAGTTCTTC	CASSPPVAYNEQFF
TRBV21-1	-	TRBJ1-3	-	TGTGCCAGCAGCCAAAGAGGAGGGCCTGGAAACACCATATATTTT	CASSQRGGPGNTIYF
TRBV5-1	-	TRBJ1-5	once	TGCGCCAGCAGCCCAACAGGGAATAGCAATCAGCCCCAGCATTTT	CASSPTGNSNQPQHF
TRBV6-5	-	TRBJ2-6	-	TGTGCCAGCAGTTCCGTCCCCTCTGGGGCCAACGTCCTGACTTTC	CASSSVPSGANVLTF
TRBV9	TRBD2	TRBJ2-2	-	TGTGCCAGCAGCGATGGACTAGCTCTCACCGGGGAGCTGTTTTTT	CASSDGLALTGELFF
TRBV3-1/TRBV3-2	TRBD1	TRBJ2-7	-	TGTGCCAGCAGCCCTCGGCCTAACAGGGGTGGGCACGAGCAGTACTTC	CASSPRPNRGGHEQYF
TRBV28	TRBD2	TRBJ2-1	-	TGTGCCAGCAGTTTATTAGCGGGAGTTAAGAATGAGCAGTTCTTC	CASSLLAGVKNEQFF
TRBV6-5	TRBD1	TRBJ2-1	-	TGTGCCAGCATGGGACAGTCCTACAATGAGCAGTTCTTC	CASMGQSYNEQFF
TRBV7-9	-	TRBJ2-2	few	TGTGCCAGCAGCTTAGAGGGGCTACACACCGGGGAGCTGTTTTTT	CASSLEGLHTGELFF
TRBV6-2/TRBV6-3	-	TRBJ1-3	-	TGTGCCAGCAGTCTGTTATCCGGAAACACCATATATTTT	CASSLLSGNTIYF
TRBV5-1	TRBD2	TRBJ2-5	few	TGCGCCAGCAGCCCGACTAGCGGGGGGGCCGGAGAGACCCAGTACTTC	CASSPTSGGAGETQYF
TRBV6-5	-	TRBJ1-3	-	TGTGCCAGTGCCCGGGACGCCACCATATATTTT	CASARDATIYF
TRBV28	-	TRBJ2-7	few	TGTGCCAGCGGCCCCATGACAGAGGGTTTGAAGCAGTACTTC	CASGPMTEGLKQYF
TRBV28	TRBD2	TRBJ2-1	-	TGTGCCAGCAGTTTAGGACTAGCGGGAGGTTTTAGGTTCTTC	CASSLGLAGGFRFF